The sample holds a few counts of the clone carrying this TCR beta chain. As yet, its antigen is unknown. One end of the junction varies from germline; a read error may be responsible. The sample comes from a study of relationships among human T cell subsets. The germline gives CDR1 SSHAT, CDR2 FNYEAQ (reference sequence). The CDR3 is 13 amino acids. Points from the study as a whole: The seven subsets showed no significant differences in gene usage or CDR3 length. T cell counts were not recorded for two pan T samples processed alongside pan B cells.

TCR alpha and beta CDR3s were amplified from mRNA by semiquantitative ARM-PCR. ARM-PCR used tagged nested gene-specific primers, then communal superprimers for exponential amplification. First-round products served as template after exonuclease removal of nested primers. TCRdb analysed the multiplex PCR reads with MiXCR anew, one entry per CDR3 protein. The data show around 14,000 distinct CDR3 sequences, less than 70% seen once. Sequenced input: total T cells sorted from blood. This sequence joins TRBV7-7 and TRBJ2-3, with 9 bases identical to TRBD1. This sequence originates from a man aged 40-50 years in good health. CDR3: CASSSGQGNTQYF. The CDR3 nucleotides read TGTGCTAGCAGCTCGGGACAGGGCAATACGCAGTATTTT.